This is a list of T cell receptor beta chains from one sample in a study of Ad26.COV2.S vaccination and SARS-CoV-2 variants. Libraries were prepared by immunoSEQ multiplex PCR; TCRdb keeps only in-frame clonotypes and omits some of them. The table lists about 400,000 clones, about four fifths of them singletons, with roughly 7.4% in the top ten. Specimen: peripheral blood, collected in a trial of Ad26.COV2.S vaccine versus placebo. Receptors originate from a person between 18 and 59 years old who received the Ad26.COV2.S COVID-19 vaccine or a placebo. The CDR3 runs from the conserved cysteine through the conserved F or W. The order of the fields is J gene, clone size, V gene, CDR3 length, D gene, CDR3 DNA, CDR3 protein. D genes are given only for firm matches. For some rows the clone size is stated as once, few or many, or as a class when expanded; others skip it.

>TRBJ2-7|NA|TRBV11-2|10|NA
TGTGCCAGCAGCTCCTACGAGCAGTACTTC
CASSSYEQYF
>TRBJ2-7|NA|TRBV6-6|13|NA
TGTGCCAGCAGTACCTTAGCGGCCTACGAGCAGTACTTC
CASSTLAAYEQYF
>TRBJ1-6|NA|TRBV30|13|NA
TGTGCCTGGATACGAGACAGTGGATCACCCCTCCACTTT
CAWIRDSGSPLHF
>TRBJ1-2|few|TRBV7-3|14|NA
TGTGCCAGCAGCCCTACCGCCGGCGCGGACGGCTACACCTTC
CASSPTAGADGYTF
>TRBJ1-2|NA|TRBV5-6|13|NA
TGTGCCAGCAGCTTGGACAGGGCCAATGGCTACACCTTC
CASSLDRANGYTF
>TRBJ2-7|NA|TRBV4-3|15|NA
TGCGCCAGCAGCCAGGGGGTAACAGGGCCCTACGAGCAGTACTTC
CASSQGVTGPYEQYF
>TRBJ1-1|NA|TRBV5-1|14|TRBD1
TGCGCCAGCAGAAGGACAGGGGGATACACTGAAGCTTTCTTT
CASRRTGGYTEAFF
>TRBJ1-2|once|TRBV21-1|19|NA
TGTGCCAGCAGCCCTCTAAGTCCCGGGACAGGGAATCTACGCTATGGCTACACCTTC
CASSPLSPGTGNLRYGYTF
>TRBJ1-3|NA|TRBV13|13|TRBD1
TGTGCCAGCAGCGCCCGGACAGGGGGCACCATATATTTT
CASSARTGGTIYF
>TRBJ2-7|once|TRBV27|13|TRBD1
TGTGCCAGCGGCCGGGACAGCACCTACGAGCAGTACTTC
CASGRDSTYEQYF
>TRBJ1-1|NA|TRBV7-9|14|NA
TGTGCCAGCAGCGTGGACAGTTTGAACACTGAAGCTTTCTTT
CASSVDSLNTEAFF
>TRBJ2-7|NA|TRBV4-1|15|TRBD1
TGCGCCAGCAGCCTAATTACAGGGGGCTTCTACGAGCAGTACTTC
CASSLITGGFYEQYF
>TRBJ1-6|NA|TRBV14|14|TRBD1
TGTGCCAGCAGGGACAGGGGCTATTATTCACCCCTCCACTTT
CASRDRGYYSPLHF
>TRBJ2-1|NA|TRBV4-1|13|NA
TGCGCCAGCAGCCCGACCTCTTACAATGAGCAGTTCTTC
CASSPTSYNEQFF
>TRBJ2-1|NA|TRBV7-3|14|NA
TGTGCCAGCAGCTTAAACCCCTCTAGGAATGAGCAGTTCTTC
CASSLNPSRNEQFF